Listed below are T cell receptor beta chains from one sample, sequenced in a study of post-analysis software for immune sequencing data. TCRdb reanalysed the PCR reads using MiXCR and keeps one entry per CDR3 protein. The sample carries around 400,000 distinct CDR3 sequences, approximately 38% recorded once. The sequencing sample was made of blood. The receptors originated from a girl aged 5 to 17 with multiple sclerosis. The CDR3 runs from the conserved cysteine through the conserved F or W. D genes are given only for firm matches. Not all rows give a size; the values are once, few, many and, for expanded clones, a class.

D gene: TRBD2
J gene: TRBJ2-1
V gene: TRBV7-3
clone size: few
CDR3 protein: CASSSPSGGAGNEQFF
CDR3 DNA: TGTGCCAGCAGCTCCCCGAGCGGGGGGGCGGGGAATGAGCAGTTCTTC

D gene: TRBD1
J gene: TRBJ2-1
V gene: TRBV6-5
clone size: -
CDR3 protein: CASSYAGTAFYEQFF
CDR3 DNA: TGTGCCAGCAGTTATGCTGGGACAGCATTCTACGAGCAGTTCTTC

D gene: TRBD2
J gene: TRBJ2-3
V gene: TRBV4-1
clone size: few
CDR3 protein: CASSQVRLARTDTQYF
CDR3 DNA: TGCGCCAGCAGCCAAGTGAGACTAGCGCGGACAGATACGCAGTATTTT

D gene: -
J gene: TRBJ1-4
V gene: TRBV6-6
clone size: -
CDR3 protein: CASSYDRTGEKLFF
CDR3 DNA: TGTGCCAGCAGTTACGACAGGACCGGTGAAAAACTGTTTTTT

D gene: -
J gene: TRBJ1-1
V gene: TRBV6-5
clone size: -
CDR3 protein: CASSFGGGLNTEAFF
CDR3 DNA: TGTGCCAGCAGTTTCGGCGGAGGGCTCAACACTGAAGCTTTCTTT

D gene: TRBD1
J gene: TRBJ2-5
V gene: TRBV20-1
clone size: -
CDR3 protein: CSAANPGTGGPKTQYF
CDR3 DNA: TGCAGTGCTGCCAATCCTGGGACAGGGGGTCCCAAGACCCAGTACTTC

D gene: TRBD2
J gene: TRBJ2-3
V gene: TRBV12-3/TRBV12-4
clone size: -
CDR3 protein: CASSFGWPGGRGATDTQYF
CDR3 DNA: TGTGCCAGCAGTTTTGGGTGGCCTGGAGGGCGGGGGGCCACAGATACGCAGTATTTT

D gene: TRBD1
J gene: TRBJ2-3
V gene: TRBV12-3/TRBV12-4
clone size: few
CDR3 protein: CASSLGQGAGDTQYF
CDR3 DNA: TGTGCCAGCAGTTTAGGACAGGGGGCAGGAGATACGCAGTATTTT

D gene: -
J gene: TRBJ2-7
V gene: TRBV7-8
clone size: few
CDR3 protein: CASSLGSDEQYF
CDR3 DNA: TGTGCCAGCAGCTTAGGTAGCGACGAGCAGTACTTC

D gene: TRBD1
J gene: TRBJ1-5
V gene: TRBV4-2
clone size: few
CDR3 protein: CASSHQTGNANQPQHF
CDR3 DNA: TGTGCCAGCAGCCACCAGACAGGGAATGCCAATCAGCCCCAGCATTTT

D gene: TRBD1
J gene: TRBJ1-1
V gene: TRBV20-1
clone size: few
CDR3 protein: CSAPPTGMNTEAFF
CDR3 DNA: TGCAGTGCGCCGCCGACAGGGATGAACACTGAAGCTTTCTTT

D gene: -
J gene: TRBJ2-1
V gene: TRBV15
clone size: few
CDR3 protein: CASQGLLGYNEQFF
CDR3 DNA: TGTGCCTCGCAAGGTCTTTTAGGCTACAATGAGCAGTTCTTC

D gene: -
J gene: TRBJ2-7
V gene: TRBV6-1
clone size: few
CDR3 protein: CASSGVLYEQYF
CDR3 DNA: TGTGCCAGCAGTGGGGTGCTCTACGAGCAGTACTTC

D gene: -
J gene: TRBJ2-7
V gene: TRBV7-3
clone size: few
CDR3 protein: CASGPGGMGYEQYF
CDR3 DNA: TGTGCCAGCGGGCCTGGCGGGATGGGCTACGAGCAGTACTTC

D gene: -
J gene: TRBJ1-2
V gene: TRBV18
clone size: few
CDR3 protein: CASSPSDRPFGYGYTF
CDR3 DNA: TGTGCCAGCTCACCATCGGACAGACCCTTTGGCTATGGCTACACCTTC

D gene: -
J gene: TRBJ2-1
V gene: TRBV5-5
clone size: -
CDR3 protein: CASSPGPSPNNEQFF
CDR3 DNA: TGTGCCAGCAGCCCGGGCCCCTCCCCTAACAATGAGCAGTTCTTC

D gene: -
J gene: TRBJ1-4
V gene: TRBV29-1
clone size: -
CDR3 protein: CSVVEGANEKLFF
CDR3 DNA: TGCAGCGTTGTCGAGGGGGCTAATGAAAAACTGTTTTTT

D gene: -
J gene: TRBJ2-5
V gene: TRBV28
clone size: -
CDR3 protein: CASSPSGALLETQYF
CDR3 DNA: TGTGCCAGCAGTCCCTCAGGGGCGCTACTGGAGACCCAGTACTTC

D gene: -
J gene: TRBJ1-6
V gene: TRBV7-9
clone size: -
CDR3 protein: CAGAGSYNSPLHF
CDR3 DNA: TGTGCCGGAGCGGGCTCCTATAATTCACCCCTCCACTTT

D gene: -
J gene: TRBJ2-1
V gene: TRBV4-3
clone size: -
CDR3 protein: CASSQARSAEQFF
CDR3 DNA: TGCGCCAGCAGCCAAGCAAGAAGCGCAGAGCAGTTCTTC

D gene: -
J gene: TRBJ2-1
V gene: TRBV29-1
clone size: few
CDR3 protein: CSATRGTAVHNEQFF
CDR3 DNA: TGCAGCGCCACCCGAGGGACGGCGGTCCACAATGAGCAGTTCTTC

D gene: TRBD2
J gene: TRBJ2-1
V gene: TRBV2
clone size: few
CDR3 protein: CASSSLAGGLGEQFF
CDR3 DNA: TGTGCCAGCAGTAGCCTAGCGGGGGGGCTGGGTGAGCAGTTCTTC